Included here is one T cell receptor (beta chain) sequence, with context. The data belong to a study of technical replicates of blood from a few donors. CDR1 SGHTA and CDR2 FQGTGA come from the germline V gene. CDR3 size: 15 residues. After removal of 1 base from V and 0 bases from J, the junction contained 2 bases not matched to a gene. Profiled with immunoSEQ multiplex PCR; TCRdb holds only in-frame clones, not every one. The repertoire holds roughly 85,000 clones, with 94% as singletons. The chain uses TRBV7-3 and TRBJ2-7, with TRBD2 matching 8 bases. The TCR sequence derives from a human donor in good health. Sequenced input: T cells isolated from PBMCs. CDR3 in amino acids: CASSLRRGASYEQYF. The CDR3 DNA sequence: TGTGCCAGCAGCTTAAGGCGGGGGGCCTCCTACGAGCAGTACTTC.